These 27 T cell receptor beta chains originate from one sample sequenced in a study of radiation and T cells in renal cell carcinoma. TCRdb's copy holds only in-frame clones and misses some; the assay was immunoSEQ multiplex PCR. The table lists 70,000 to 80,000 clones, 80% to 90% of them singletons. Specified time point: blood 2 weeks post-SBRT. Treatment here: 15 Gy SBRT to primary tumor, nephrectomy 4 weeks later. Material: blood, obtained from a patient whose treatment included radiotherapy and nephrectomy. These receptors all stem from a woman between 45 and 65 years old with renal cell carcinoma.

CDR3 bases: TGCGCCAGCAGCCAAGCGCCCTCTAGCGGGAGTATCACCTACGAGCAGTACTTC. This gives the protein CASSQAPSSGSITYEQYF. This chain uses TRBV4-1 with TRBJ2-7, with TRBD2 identical over 10 bases. This CDR3 has 18 residues. V dropped 1 base and J dropped 2; count of bases not matched to a gene: 11. Germline V lookup: CDR1 MGHRA, CDR2 YSYEKL.

This chain joins TRBV4-3 and TRBJ2-2, with D possibly TRBD1 on 6 matching bases. Per germline, CDR1 LGHNA and CDR2 YSLEER. Trimming left V 0 bases short and J 2 bases short, with 10 bases between. The CDR3 has 16 residues. This chain's CDR3 is CASSQETGTNTGELFF. In nucleotides, the CDR3 is TGCGCCAGCAGCCAAGAGACCGGGACAAACACCGGGGAGCTGTTTTTT.

The gene calls are TRBV5-1 and TRBJ2-7; a possible D gene is TRBD2 (7 bases). CDR1 is SGHRS and CDR2 is YFSETQ in the germline V gene. This CDR3 is 16 amino acids long. The V gene lost 4 bases and the J gene lost 6 bases, with 23 bases spanning the gap. CDR3 coding DNA: TGCGCCAGCAGCCAAGTTGCGGGGGCGATGGTCGGCGAGCAGTACTTC. Protein sequence: CASSQVAGAMVGEQYF. Filled out from reference TRBV5-1 and TRBJ2-7, the complete variable domain reads KAGVTQTPRYLIKTRGQQVTLSCSPISGHRSVSWYQQTPGQGLQFLFEYFSETQRNKGNFPGRFSGRQFSNSRSEMNVSTLELGDSALYLCASSQVAGAMVGEQYFGPGTRLTVT.

CDR3 DNA sequence: TGTGCCAGTTCAAAAGGCCAGGCCGTTTTTAAGCCCCTCCACTTT. Its translation is CASSKGQAVFKPLHF. The rearrangement joins TRBV2 to TRBJ1-6; D gene uncertain. The CDR3 has 15 amino acids. Germline CDR1 is SNHLY and CDR2 is FYNNEI. Trimming left V 9 bases short and J 13 bases short, with 25 bases between.

Only one count was recorded for this clone. The genes are TRBV6-6 and TRBJ1-6; weak D call: TRBD1 (5 bases). From germline, CDR1 is MNHNY and CDR2 SVGAGI (reference sequence). The CDR3 is made up of 16 amino acids. Deletions cut 4 bases from V and 5 bases from J, with 15 bases between. In DNA form, the CDR3 reads TGTGCCAGCAGTTGGTCCGAGGTGGGGGATAATTCACCCCTCCACTTT. Amino acid sequence: CASSWSEVGDNSPLHF.

This clone was detected only a few times. The chain joins TRBV10-3 to TRBJ1-1, with a weak D call TRBD1 (6 bases). Germline loops: CDR1 ENHRY, CDR2 SYGVKD. There are 13 residues in the CDR3. Trimming stripped 2 bases from V and 3 bases from J, with 7 bases between. CDR3 in amino acids: CAISEKGDTEAFF. In DNA form, the CDR3 reads TGTGCCATCAGTGAGAAGGGGGACACTGAAGCTTTCTTT.

This clone was seen a single time. CDR3 in DNA: TGTGCCAGCAGCTTTCCAGGGTTCTCTAGGTCCTACGAGCAGTACTTC. Encoded protein: CASSFPGFSRSYEQYF. The chain is built from TRBV12-1 and TRBJ2-7; no DNA check was done on the table's D call, TRBD1. TRBV12-1 is recorded as a pseudogene. The CDR3 covers 16 residues.

The chain has TRBV6-5 and TRBJ1-1, with unresolved D. Germline V lookup: CDR1 MNHEY, CDR2 SVGAGI. The CDR3 extends over 14 amino acids. Between the trimmed V and J ends, which lost 3 bases and 5 bases, there was a span of 13 bases. CDR3 protein: CASSYVLSWTEAFF. CDR3 DNA sequence: TGTGCCAGCAGTTATGTTCTTTCGTGGACTGAAGCTTTCTTT.

The chain links TRBV19 to TRBJ2-5, with 9 bases lining up with TRBD1. The CDR3 covers 15 residues. V was clipped by 5 bases and J by 8 bases; unmatched bases: 12. Germline V lookup: CDR1 LNHDA, CDR2 SQIVND (reference sequence). The CDR3 here is CASSDARGTGPTQYF. The CDR3, as DNA: TGTGCCAGTAGTGATGCTAGGGGGACAGGGCCTACCCAGTACTTC.

The V gene is TRBV5-1, the J gene TRBJ2-5, with TRBD1 as a possible D gene (5 bases). Looked up from germline, CDR1 is SGHRS and CDR2 is YFSETQ. The CDR3 is 15 amino acids. The germline V and J ends were trimmed by 0 bases and 2 bases, with 11 bases remaining between them. CDR3 sequence reads: CASSLGGSSQETQYF. CDR3 bases: TGCGCCAGCAGCTTGGGGGGCTCCAGTCAAGAGACCCAGTACTTC.

The chain has TRBV6-5 and TRBJ2-7, with TRBD1 identical over 8 bases. V lost 5 bases to trimming and J lost 6 bases; unmatched junction nucleotides: 9. This CDR3 region has 14 residues. Germline CDR1 and CDR2: MNHEY and SVGAGI. CDR3 nucleotides: TGTGCCAGCAGTCCCTCGACAGGGGTTGGCGAGCAGTACTTC. This sequence encodes CASSPSTGVGEQYF.

This rearrangement joins TRBV5-4 to TRBJ1-1; D perhaps matches TRBD1 (6 bases). There are 15 residues in the CDR3. CDR1 is SGHNT, CDR2 YYREEE, per germline (reference sequence). Trimming took off 1 base at V and 0 bases at J, with 10 bases between the two ends. CDR3 sequence reads: CASSLQSGVNTEAFF. The CDR3 bases are TGTGCCAGCAGCTTGCAGTCAGGGGTGAACACTGAAGCTTTCTTT.

The genes are TRBV4-3 and TRBJ1-1; D not resolved. The V and J ends lost 4 bases and 6 bases respectively, with 12 bases between them. Germline CDR1 reads LGHNA; CDR2 reads YSLEER. The CDR3 loop spans 13 amino acids. This CDR3 is CASSPGGRPEAFF. CDR3 bases: TGCGCCAGCAGCCCCGGCGGGCGACCTGAAGCTTTCTTT.

The J gene is TRBJ2-1, the V gene TRBV9, with TRBD2 identical over 12 bases. The CDR3 extends over 16 amino acids. V gave up 2 bases and J gave up 7 bases; unmatched junction bases: 7. CDR1 and CDR2 from the germline V gene are SGDLS and YYNGEE. DNA for the CDR3: TGTGCCAGCAGCGTGACTAGCGGGGGAGGGGTGAATGAGCAGTTCTTC. Protein product: CASSVTSGGGVNEQFF. The full variable domain, rest sourced from reference TRBV9 and TRBJ2-1, is DSGVTQTPKHLITATGQRVTLRCSPRSGDLSVYWYQQSLDQGLQFLIQYYNGEERAKGNILERFSAQQFPDLHSELNLSSLELGDSALYFCASSVTSGGGVNEQFFGPGTRLTVL.

The chain uses TRBV5-6 and TRBJ2-1, with D unresolved. V gave up 4 bases and J gave up 3 bases, with 5 bases separating them. The CDR3 contains 12 residues. Germline loops: CDR1 SGHDT, CDR2 YYEEEE. CDR3 DNA: TGTGCCAGCAGCCCAGACTACAATGAGCAGTTCTTC. As protein: CASSPDYNEQFF.

This clone was detected only once. In DNA, the CDR3 is TGTGCCAGCAGCGTACTAGCGGGGGTCACAGATACGCAGTATTTT. Amino acid sequence: CASSVLAGVTDTQYF. This chain joins TRBV7-2 and TRBJ2-3; 11 bases fit TRBD2. Germline V gene sequence: CDR1 SGHTA, CDR2 FQGNSA. This CDR3 region has 15 residues. V dropped 5 bases and J dropped 2; count of bases not matched to a gene: 3.

A note on this clone: One end of the junction varies from germline; a read error may be responsible. The chain has TRBV6-5 and TRBJ2-7, with 8 bases matching TRBD1. CDR3 length: 14 amino acids. Germline assignment: CDR1 MNHEY and CDR2 SVGAGI. CDR3 region: CASSLGQGSHEQYF. CDR3 nucleotide sequence: TGTGCCAGCAGCCTCGGACAGGGCTCCCACGAGCAGTACTTC.

The chain recombines TRBV28 with TRBJ1-1; D not certain. Germline assignment: CDR1 MDHEN and CDR2 SYDVKM. Between the trimmed V and J ends, which lost 5 bases and 4 bases, there was a span of 11 bases. The CDR3 is 13 amino acids. The CDR3 here is CASSPLPGTEAFF. CDR3 coding DNA: TGTGCCAGCAGTCCCCTGCCGGGCACTGAAGCTTTCTTT.

The chain employs TRBV21-1 and TRBJ2-1; the DNA was not compared with TRBD1, the D call given in the table. TRBV21-1 corresponds to a pseudogene. The CDR3 totals 17 residues. The CDR3 here is CASSYKESGTGSNEQFF. For the CDR3, the DNA is TGTGCCAGCAGCTACAAAGAGTCCGGGACAGGGAGCAATGAGCAGTTCTTC.

This chain joins TRBV6-5 and TRBJ2-7; TRBD2 might be the D (5 bases). CDR1 is MNHEY and CDR2 is SVGAGI in the germline V gene. The ends were cut back, 0 bases at V and 2 bases at J, with 14 bases in the middle. The CDR3 has 16 residues. The DNA of the CDR3 is TGTGCCAGCAGTTACTCCCGGGGTATAAAGACCTACGAGCAGTACTTC. It specifies CASSYSRGIKTYEQYF.

The chain links TRBV19 to TRBJ2-2; 9 nucleotides match TRBD1. Germline CDR1 is LNHDA and CDR2 is SQIVND (reference sequence). The CDR3 runs to 14 residues. Losses at the gene ends were 3 bases for V and 6 bases for J; bases not matched to a gene: 2. DNA of the CDR3: TGTGCCAGTAGTATCGGGACAGGGTCCGGGGAGCTGTTTTTT. This sequence encodes CASSIGTGSGELFF.

This chain links TRBV18 with TRBJ2-3; D is uncertain. Germline values: CDR1 KGHSH, CDR2 LQKENI. There are 12 residues in the CDR3. The V end was cut by 3 bases, the J end by 2 bases, with 3 bases between. CDR3 coding DNA: TGTGCCAGCTCACCCCCCACAGATACGCAGTATTTT. It encodes CASSPPTDTQYF.

The V and J genes are TRBV2 and TRBJ1-4; a possible D gene is TRBD1 (5 bases). Trimming took 9 bases from V and 2 from J, leaving 13 bases between them. This CDR3 has 14 amino acids. The V gene's germline CDR1 is SNHLY and CDR2 FYNNEI. The CDR3 reads CASQGFRTNEKLFF. As DNA, the CDR3 is TGTGCCAGTCAGGGTTTTCGGACTAATGAAAAACTGTTTTTT. Full variable domain (rest looked up from reference TRBV2 and TRBJ1-4): EPEVTQTPSHQVTQMGQEVILRCVPISNHLYFYWYRQILGQKVEFLVSFYNNEISEKSEIFDDQFSVERPDGSNFTLKIRSTKLEDSAMYFCASQGFRTNEKLFFGSGTQLSVL.

The count of this clone is one. The rearrangement joins TRBV11-2 to TRBJ2-7; 8 bases map to TRBD1. V was pared by 4 bases and J by 7 bases, with 6 bases of the junction left unmatched. This CDR3 is 13 amino acids long. Germline CDR1 reads SGHAT; CDR2 reads FQNNGV. The CDR3 DNA follows: TGTGCCAGCAGCTCCCAACAGGGGGGAGAGCAGTACTTC. Amino acids: CASSSQQGGEQYF.

The rearrangement joins TRBV16 to TRBJ1-2; maybe TRBD1 (6 bases). Looked up from germline, CDR1 is KGHSY and CDR2 is FQNENV. CDR3 length: 15 residues. Trimming pared 2 bases from V and 5 bases from J, leaving 15 bases between. CDR3 nucleotides: TGTGCCAGCAGCCAAGCTACGGACAGCCTTTATGGCTACACCTTC. Its protein is CASSQATDSLYGYTF.

The chain employs TRBV7-9 and TRBJ2-2; tentatively, D is TRBD1 (6 bases). V gave up 8 bases and J gave up 5 bases, with 15 bases separating them. The germline CDR1 and CDR2 sequences are SEHNR and FQNEAQ (reference sequence). CDR3 size: 14 residues. CDR3: CASLDGGRTGELFF. The CDR3, as DNA: TGTGCCAGCCTTGATGGGGGCAGAACCGGGGAGCTGTTTTTT.

The V and J genes are TRBV5-1 and TRBJ1-4; TRBD1 matches at 9 bases. Germline loops: CDR1 SGHRS, CDR2 YFSETQ. The CDR3 runs 16 residues. Trimming took 2 bases from V and 5 from J; bases not matched to a gene: 7. CDR3 sequence: CASSFGQGNWNEKLFF. The CDR3 bases are TGCGCCAGCAGCTTTGGACAGGGGAACTGGAATGAAAAACTGTTTTTT.